This T cell receptor beta chain is from a study of CD8+ T cells in alopecia areata. On the study more broadly: Grafted skin came from C3H/HeJ donors with spontaneous alopecia (roughly 6-12 months old) and was placed on roughly 7-11-week-old female C3H/HeJ mice. Regarding the study as a whole: Among patients, TCR sharing was less clear than in mice, a difference possibly due in part to HLA diversity in the patient population. Resident alphabeta T cells of normal skin are also sequenced in scalp samples.

This clone was detected many times. Its antigen is not known. Gene names refer to mouse genes. The read comes to an end 4 residues before the CDR3 does, leaving the germline J gene to fill in the end. Extracted RNA was reverse transcribed, and the resulting cDNA served as sequencing template. Produced via immunoSEQ multiplex PCR; TCRdb's table is partial and in-frame only. Observed in the sample are 1,500 to 2,000 clones, none of them singletons. Germline assignment: CDR1 FNHDT and CDR2 SITEND (reference sequence). The length of the CDR3 is 14 residues. V is TRBV19 and J is TRBJ2-5; 9 bases fit TRBD1. The TCR originated in a C3H/HeJ mouse with alopecia areata. Mice of this strain are of MHC haplotype H2-k. The sample consisted of lesional skin. The CDR3: CASSIGDRADTQYF. The part of the CDR3 DNA that was read is TGTGCCAGCAGTATTGGGGACAGGGCAGAC.